These 3 T cell receptor beta chains originate from one sample sequenced in a study of regulatory T cells in long-lasting Graves disease (dated by TCRdb to about 2021). Interpreted using the paper, the time point label stands for: newly diagnosed GD, antithyroid drugs for less than 3 months. For both TCR sequencing and RNA sequencing, RNA was extracted from PBMCs in TRIzol. Receptor amplification or capture employed multiplex PCR. The listed sequencing device is Illumina HiSeq 4000. CDR3 regions were amplified by Arm-PCR with iRepertoire HTBI primers to construct TCR beta libraries. In TCRdb, the public reads were trimmed at Q25 with fastp and aligned with MiXCR, with productive beta chains retained. Records with the same CDR3 protein are collapsed into one entry carrying the most frequent genes and DNA. This sample gives more than 400,000 distinct CDR3 sequences in total; 15% to 20% of them show up just once. More than 10% of the sample lies in the top ten.

These sequences were also reported in another study, on T cells in Graves' hyperthyroidism and ophthalmopathy.

Sample: peripheral blood mononuclear cells (PBMCs), taken at new diagnosis, from a patient treated with antithyroid drugs. Every receptor here comes from a man aged 40-55 years with Graves disease. Donor details come from another sample of the same person, matched by shared clones.

This clonotype was seen many times. The chain has TRBV20-1 and TRBJ2-7; D possibly corresponds to TRBD1 (5 bases). The CDR3 is made up of 14 amino acids. CDR1 is DFQATT and CDR2 is SNEGSKA in the germline V gene (reference sequence). V was trimmed by 2 bases and J by 0 bases, leaving 11 bases between them. CDR3 sequence (DNA): TGCAGTGCTAGAAGGACATACCCCTCCTACGAGCAGTACTTC. This gives the protein CSARRTYPSYEQYF.

The V call is TRBV6-1, the J call TRBJ1-1; D is possibly TRBD1 (5 bases). With 11 bases removed from V and 0 bases from J, the gap between germline ends came to 13 bases. Germline lookup yields CDR1 MNHNS and CDR2 SASEGT. The CDR3 is 13 residues long. The CDR3 nucleotides are TGTGCCGTATCGGGACTCATGAACACTGAAGCTTTCTTT. Translation gives CAVSGLMNTEAFF.

This clonotype appeared many times. The chain couples TRBV10-3 to TRBJ2-1; 13 nucleotides agree with TRBD2. V lost 3 bases and J lost 5; bases outside the gene matches: 7. From germline, CDR1 is ENHRY and CDR2 SYGVKD. The CDR3 length is 17 residues. The CDR3 protein is CAISERGLAGANNEQFF. The CDR3 coding sequence is TGTGCCATCAGTGAAAGAGGACTAGCGGGAGCCAACAATGAGCAGTTCTTC.